Shown below are 11 T cell receptor beta chains from a single sample sequenced in a study of T cell responses to AZD1222 COVID-19 vaccine. Libraries were prepared by immunoSEQ multiplex PCR; TCRdb keeps only in-frame clonotypes and omits some of them. The data hold 130,000 to 150,000 clones, with 75% to 95% observed a single time. The sample in question was peripheral blood, obtained on day 0 of AZD1222 vaccination. The receptors stem from an adult in good health.

This sequence joins TRBV11-3 and TRBJ2-3; no reliable D call. This CDR3 has 15 residues. The germline gives CDR1 SGHNT, CDR2 YENEEA. The germline V and J ends were trimmed by 8 bases and 6 bases, with 21 bases remaining between them. CDR3 sequence: CASGSQPVPGDTQYF. The DNA for the CDR3 is TGTGCCAGCGGATCCCAACCGGTCCCTGGGGATACGCAGTATTTT.

This chain connects TRBV11-3 to TRBJ1-2; no firm D call. The ends were cut back, 0 bases at V and 5 bases at J, with 10 bases in the middle. Germline V gives CDR1 SGHNT, CDR2 YENEEA. This CDR3 has 14 amino acids. CDR3 coding DNA: TGTGCCAGCAGCTTAGATTATCGGGGATATGGCTACACCTTC. It is translated as CASSLDYRGYGYTF.

The chain employs TRBV7-8 and TRBJ1-2, with D unresolved. The CDR3 runs 15 residues. V was pared by 2 bases and J by 5 bases, with 15 bases between. Germline CDR1 reads SGHVS; CDR2 reads FQNEAQ. As DNA, the CDR3 is TGTGCCAGCAGCTTACAGGTTGAGGGCAAGTATGGCTACACCTTC. This gives the protein CASSLQVEGKYGYTF.

The chain is built from TRBV9 and TRBJ1-2; no clear D. CDR3 length: 15 amino acids. V lost 4 bases to trimming and J lost 3 bases, with 16 bases between them. Germline V gene lookup returns CDR1 SGDLS and CDR2 YYNGEE. In DNA form, the CDR3 reads TGTGCCAGCAGCCCAGACCGGGGTGGGGACTATGGCTACACCTTC. Its translation is CASSPDRGGDYGYTF.

The DNA of the CDR3 is TGTGCCACCAGTGACTTAGCGGGAGCCCAAGAGACCCAGTACTTC. Its translation is CATSDLAGAQETQYF. The V call is TRBV24-1, the J call TRBJ2-5; 9 bases fit TRBD2. Germline lookup yields CDR1 KGHDR and CDR2 SFDVKD. The CDR3 is 15 amino acids. The V and J ends lost 4 bases and 1 base, in that order; junction bases with no gene match: 3.

The chain recombines TRBV11-3 with TRBJ1-1, with 7 bases identical to TRBD1. Germline CDR1 SGHNT, CDR2 YENEEA. CDR3 length equals 16 residues. Trimming took 4 bases from V and 4 from J; bases not matched to a gene: 12. This CDR3 reads CASSSPDRSGATEAFF. In nucleotides, the CDR3 is TGTGCCAGCAGCTCCCCGGACAGGTCGGGAGCCACTGAAGCTTTCTTT.

This chain uses TRBV2 with TRBJ1-1; perhaps TRBD1 as D (5 bases). V dropped 7 bases and J dropped 1 base, with 10 bases sitting between them. The CDR3 is made up of 13 amino acids. Germline lookup yields CDR1 SNHLY and CDR2 FYNNEI. The CDR3 coding sequence is TGTGCCAGCACGTTGGACACGAACACTGAAGCTTTCTTT. This sequence encodes CASTLDTNTEAFF.

This clone was recorded a few times. The gene calls are TRBV10-1 and TRBJ2-7; D perhaps matches TRBD2 (6 bases). V dropped 4 bases and J dropped 3 bases, with 16 bases sitting between them. CDR1 and CDR2 (germline): WNHNN, SYGVQD (reference sequence). This CDR3 has 15 residues. In DNA, the CDR3 is TGCGCCAGCAGTGCGCCCCAGGGACTCAACTACGAGCAGTACTTC. Its protein is CASSAPQGLNYEQYF.

V gene TRBV5-5 combines with J gene TRBJ2-7; D gene ambiguous. This CDR3 spans 13 amino acids. V was clipped by 4 bases and J by 1 base, with 9 bases between them. From germline, CDR1 is SGHKS and CDR2 YYEKEE (reference sequence). The CDR3 is CASSPRPSYEQYF. The CDR3 coding sequence is TGTGCCAGCAGCCCCCGACCATCCTACGAGCAGTACTTC.

J is TRBJ2-7 and V is TRBV10-3, with 9 bases identical to TRBD1. The trim removed 6 bases at V and 3 bases at J, leaving 6 bases unmatched. Germline-derived CDR1 and CDR2 are ENHRY and SYGVKD. The CDR3 runs 14 residues. The CDR3 loop reads CAISIGQGNYEQYF. CDR3 nucleotide sequence: TGTGCCATCAGCATAGGACAGGGGAACTACGAGCAGTACTTC.

This rearrangement joins TRBV25-1 to TRBJ1-2; D uncertain. The V end was cut by 2 bases, the J end by 7 bases, with 11 bases between. The CDR3 has 13 amino acids. Germline CDR1 is MGHDK and CDR2 is SYGVNS. The CDR3 spells CASSEGQLRGYTF. The CDR3 nucleotides are TGTGCCAGCAGTGAAGGGCAGTTGCGTGGCTACACCTTC.